The next 10 T cell receptor beta chains were all read from a single sample in a study of cytomegalovirus exposure and HLA in healthy donors. Primers: 60 Vbeta forward and 13 Jbeta reverse. The method was immunoSEQ multiplex PCR; TCRdb's version includes in-frame clones alone and lacks a portion of them. Its table lists 100,000 to 150,000 clones. The sequencing sample was made of PBMCs. The receptors shown here come from a middle-aged man in good health and CMV-seronegative.

This chain links TRBV7-2 with TRBJ2-3; 9 positions agree with TRBD2. This CDR3 spans 17 amino acids. Germline loops: CDR1 SGHTA, CDR2 FQGNSA. Germline trimming cut 1 base from V and 5 bases from J; bases unmatched to any gene: 10. CDR3 protein: CASSLVSGGGGRDTQYF. CDR3 coding DNA: TGTGCCAGCAGCTTAGTATCAGGCGGGGGGGGCCGAGATACGCAGTATTTT. Full variable domain (missing parts from reference TRBV7-2 and TRBJ2-3): GAGVSQSPSNKVTEKGKDVELRCDPISGHTALYWYRQSLGQGLEFLIYFQGNSAPDKSGLPSDRFSAERTGGSVSTLTIQRTQQEDSAVYLCASSLVSGGGGRDTQYFGPGTRLTVL.

The chain has TRBV9 and TRBJ2-2; TRBD2 agrees at 12 bases. After removal of 1 base from V and 5 bases from J, the junction contained 0 bases not matched to a gene. This CDR3 is built from 15 residues. CDR1 is SGDLS and CDR2 is YYNGEE in the germline V gene. The CDR3 sequence is CASSVTSGRTGELFF. Written as DNA, the CDR3 is TGTGCCAGCAGCGTAACTAGCGGGAGGACCGGGGAGCTGTTTTTT.

The J gene is TRBJ2-1, the V gene TRBV9, with D possibly TRBD1 on 6 matching bases. Germline values: CDR1 SGDLS, CDR2 YYNGEE. There are 16 residues in the CDR3. Trimming shortened V by 6 bases and J by 3 bases, and 19 bases separated the two germline ends. CDR3 amino acids: CASTPRAGGGYNEQFF. The DNA of the CDR3 is TGTGCCAGCACCCCGAGAGCTGGGGGCGGCTACAATGAGCAGTTCTTC.

The CDR3 here is CASSPRTGAGGYTF. DNA of the CDR3: TGTGCCAGCAGCCCCCGGACAGGGGCCGGTGGCTACACCTTC. The chain links TRBV11-3 to TRBJ1-2; the match to TRBD1 covers 9 bases. CDR1 and CDR2 from the germline V gene are SGHNT and YENEEA. Trimming took 5 bases from V and 7 from J; bases not matched to a gene: 8. This CDR3 is 14 amino acids long.

This chain uses TRBV9 with TRBJ1-2; D remains ambiguous. V lost 0 bases and J lost 5, with 11 bases in between. The CDR3 is 14 residues long. Germline V CDR1 and CDR2: SGDLS, YYNGEE. CDR3 nucleotides: TGTGCCAGCAGCGTAGATACGGGAAGATATGGCTACACCTTC. This codes for CASSVDTGRYGYTF.

The rearrangement uses TRBV7-2 and TRBJ2-3; 8 bases agree with TRBD2. Germline V gene data show CDR1 as SGHTA and CDR2 as FQGNSA. The CDR3 is 16 residues long. Trimming removed 3 bases from V and 4 bases from J; junction bases left unmatched: 9. The CDR3 coding sequence is TGTGCCAGCAGCTTTGGGAGCGGGAGTCCCGCAGATACGCAGTATTTT. It yields the protein CASSFGSGSPADTQYF.

The chain carries TRBV29-1 and TRBJ1-2; D is ambiguous. CDR1 is SQVTM, CDR2 ANQGSEA, per germline. CDR3 length equals 11 residues. With 8 bases removed from V and 8 bases from J, the gap between germline ends came to 15 bases. In nucleotides, the CDR3 is TGCAGCATCTGGGGAGGTCAAGGCTACACCTTC. This sequence encodes CSIWGGQGYTF.

The chain employs TRBV28 and TRBJ1-5; the D is unclear. Trimming pared 7 bases from V and 6 bases from J, leaving 13 bases between. The CDR3 has 13 residues. The V gene's germline CDR1 is MDHEN and CDR2 SYDVKM. CDR3 loop: CASTEGGSQPQHF. In nucleotides, the CDR3 is TGTGCCAGCACCGAGGGAGGGAGTCAGCCCCAGCATTTT.

The V call is TRBV11-2, the J call TRBJ2-7; D is ambiguous. The CDR3 covers 12 residues. Germline V CDR1 and CDR2: SGHAT, FQNNGV. Trimming took 4 bases from V and 2 from J, leaving 6 bases between them. DNA for the CDR3: TGTGCCAGCAGCTCCGCGGCCTACGAGCAGTACTTC. Amino acids: CASSSAAYEQYF.

As for this clone: A read error may produce the germline difference seen at one junction end. The chain carries TRBV7-9 and TRBJ1-1, with TRBD1 as a possible D gene (6 bases). This CDR3 is built from 14 residues. The germline V gene has CDR1 SEHNR and CDR2 FQNEAQ (reference sequence). CDR3 in amino acids: CASRSTGLGTEALF. The DNA of the CDR3 is TGTGCCAGCAGGTCGACAGGATTGGGCACTGAAGCTCTCTTT.